This TCR beta chain derives from a study of CD8 T cells in ankylosing spondylitis. Study-wide results and caveats: Before this, some motif variants had been reported in reactive arthritis synovial fluid and blood. A TCR beta motif of several highly homologous variants appeared characteristic of ankylosing spondylitis blood. Reportedly, disease-linked clones are significantly enriched in ankylosing spondylitis patients' matched synovial fluid.

Construction of TCR beta libraries was performed using quantitative 5'-RACE with molecular barcodes. TCRdb reanalysed the 5' RACE reads using MiXCR and keeps one entry per CDR3 protein. The sample lists about 320,000 distinct CDR3 sequences, 9.5% to 13% occurring once. This clonotype showed up just a few times. Its antigen is still unknown. With 6 bases clipped from V and 8 bases from J, the junction kept 11 bases outside the gene matches. CDR1 and CDR2 (germline): MNHEY, SMNVEV (reference sequence). This CDR3 contains 15 residues. Sequenced material: blood, either unsorted or a sorted T cell fraction (not recorded which). The J gene is TRBJ2-1, the V gene TRBV27, with 9 bases identical to TRBD2. The TCR was taken from a female donor with ankylosing spondylitis or in good health (not recorded which). DNA for the CDR3: TGTGCCAGCAGGGGATATAGCGGGAGAGGTGATGAGCAGTTCTTC. As protein: CASRGYSGRGDEQFF.